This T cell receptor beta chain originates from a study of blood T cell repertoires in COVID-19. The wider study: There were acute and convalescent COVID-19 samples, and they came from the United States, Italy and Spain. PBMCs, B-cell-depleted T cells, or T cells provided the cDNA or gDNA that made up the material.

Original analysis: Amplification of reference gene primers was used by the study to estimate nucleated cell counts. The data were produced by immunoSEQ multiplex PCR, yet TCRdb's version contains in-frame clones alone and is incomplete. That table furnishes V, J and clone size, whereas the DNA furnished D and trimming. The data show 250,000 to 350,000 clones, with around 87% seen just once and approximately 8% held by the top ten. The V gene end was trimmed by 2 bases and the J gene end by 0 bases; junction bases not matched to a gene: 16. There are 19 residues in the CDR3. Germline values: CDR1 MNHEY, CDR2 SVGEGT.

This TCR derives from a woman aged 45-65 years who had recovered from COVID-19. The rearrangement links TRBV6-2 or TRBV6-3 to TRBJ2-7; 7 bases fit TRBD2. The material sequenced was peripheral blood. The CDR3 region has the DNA TGTGCCAGCAGTTACAGCCCCCTTCTTGCGGGGGTTAGCTCCTACGAGCAGTACTTC. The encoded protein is CASSYSPLLAGVSSYEQYF.